The clone carrying this T cell receptor (beta chain) was observed a handful of times. The source of the sample is a study of blood T cells in healthy people across ages. A sample-barcoded 5' primer and a J-beta primer mix were used in a second PCR of about 7 to 12 cycles. TCRdb called the 5' RACE reads again in MiXCR, with one record for every CDR3 protein. The repertoire has 1.5 million to 2 million distinct CDR3 sequences, 28% of them found once; the top ten carry 7% to 9%. The receptor was derived from a woman aged 30 to 39 in good health. Sequenced material: blood.

CDR3 DNA sequence: TGCGCCAGTTCTACTGGATCCTCACTCGGGATGCAGTATTTT. It codes for CASSTGSSLGMQYF. This chain uses TRBV5-1 with TRBJ2-3, with D possibly matching TRBD2 (5 bases). The CDR3 has 14 residues. Germline values: CDR1 SGHRS, CDR2 YFSETQ. V lost 8 bases, J lost 11 bases, and 24 bases lay in between.